These 19 T cell receptor beta chains came from one sample sequenced in a study of T cells in Graves' hyperthyroidism and ophthalmopathy. The investigators amplified TCR beta CDR3 regions from RNA transcripts. An initial round of RT-PCR targeting the TCR CDR3 relied on the HTBI primer set. TCRdb fed the multiplex PCR reads into MiXCR, producing one record per CDR3 protein. Of approximately 590,000 distinct CDR3 sequences listed, approximately 14% are singletons. Sequencing was performed on blood. These receptor sequences come from a woman in her 30s with Graves' hyperthyroidism.

Many counts were recorded for this clonotype. The chain employs TRBV10-3 and TRBJ2-1; 8 bases align to TRBD1. The junction had 4 bases not matched to a gene; V was cut back by 2 bases and J by 4 bases. Germline V lookup: CDR1 ENHRY, CDR2 SYGVKD. CDR3 length equals 15 residues. The CDR3 spells CAISEDRGLYNEQFF. CDR3 DNA: TGTGCCATCAGTGAGGACAGGGGACTTTACAATGAGCAGTTCTTC.

This chain uses TRBV6-2 or TRBV6-3 with TRBJ2-1, with D possibly being TRBD2 (6 bases). V lost 6 bases and J lost 7, with 13 bases in between. Germline loops: CDR1 MNHEY, CDR2 SVGEGT. The CDR3 contains 13 residues. The CDR3 region is CASRGLLGNEQFF. In DNA, the CDR3 is TGTGCCAGCAGAGGACTATTGGGGAATGAGCAGTTCTTC.

This clonotype occurred many times. This sequence joins TRBV12-3 or TRBV12-4 and TRBJ2-1; possibly TRBD2 for D (6 bases). The CDR3 is 16 residues long. V dropped 6 bases and J dropped 4 bases, with 19 bases sitting between them. In DNA, the CDR3 is TGTGCCAGCAGAGGCGAGAGGAGGCGGGAATACAATGAGCAGTTCTTC. It specifies CASRGERRREYNEQFF.

This clonotype was picked up a small number of times. The rearrangement joins TRBV3-1 to TRBJ2-3; the match to TRBD2 covers 11 bases. Losses at the gene ends were 0 bases for V and 8 bases for J; bases not matched to a gene: 10. Per germline, CDR1 LGHDT and CDR2 YNNKEL (reference sequence). There are 17 residues in the CDR3. The CDR3 here is CASSQDLTSGRSLTQYF. The DNA of the CDR3 is TGTGCCAGCAGCCAAGATCTAACTAGCGGGAGAAGTCTTACGCAGTATTTT.

This clonotype has at least ten counts. The chain has TRBV3-1 and TRBJ2-2, with 7 bases lining up with TRBD1. This CDR3 comprises 16 residues. The junction had 9 bases not matched to a gene; V was cut back by 4 bases and J by 4 bases. Per germline, CDR1 LGHDT and CDR2 YNNKEL (reference sequence). The CDR3 here is CASSRGTDIFTGELFF. CDR3 DNA sequence: TGTGCCAGCAGCCGAGGGACAGACATATTCACCGGGGAGCTGTTTTTT.

The rearrangement uses TRBV28 and TRBJ1-1; D might be TRBD1 (5 bases). The CDR3 has 15 residues. V dropped 4 bases and J dropped 4 bases, with 16 bases sitting between them. Germline lookup yields CDR1 MDHEN and CDR2 SYDVKM. The CDR3 loop reads CASSSPGSGTTEAFF. In DNA form, the CDR3 reads TGTGCCAGCAGTTCCCCAGGGTCGGGTACCACTGAAGCTTTCTTT.

The chain links TRBV5-1 to TRBJ1-6, with 8 bases identical to TRBD1. The CDR3 is made up of 14 amino acids. Trimming cost V 1 base and J 10 bases; bases outside gene matches: 4. Germline V gene sequence: CDR1 SGHRS, CDR2 YFSETQ. CDR3 amino acids: CASSLQGAHSPLHF. Written as DNA, the CDR3 is TGCGCCAGCAGCTTGCAGGGGGCTCACTCACCCCTCCACTTT.

Only a few counts were recorded for this clonotype. The rearrangement uses TRBV7-6 and TRBJ2-1, with TRBD2 identical over 12 bases. Germline CDR1 and CDR2: SGHVS and FNYEAQ. J lost 6 bases, V lost 2 bases, and 5 bases had no gene match. There are 16 residues in the CDR3. CDR3 DNA: TGTGCCAGCAGCTTACTGACTAGCGGGAGTTCCAATGAGCAGTTCTTC. Its protein is CASSLLTSGSSNEQFF. The full variable domain, completed using reference TRBV7-6 and TRBJ2-1, is GAGVSQSPRYKVTKRGQDVALRCDPISGHVSLYWYRQALGQGPEFLTYFNYEAQQDKSGLPNDRFSAERPEGSISTLTIQRTEQRDSAMYRCASSLLTSGSSNEQFFGPGTRLTVL.

The CDR3 reads CASSLGAGGVENEQFF. CDR3 nucleotide sequence: TGTGCCAGCAGTTTAGGGGCGGGAGGGGTTGAGAATGAGCAGTTCTTC. The rearrangement links TRBV12-3 or TRBV12-4 to TRBJ2-1, with 9 bases lining up with TRBD2. The CDR3 covers 16 residues. The V segment lost 1 base and the J segment 7 bases; nucleotides outside the gene matches: 8.

This clonotype was counted at least ten times. The genes are TRBV20-1 and TRBJ1-2, with D perhaps matching TRBD1 (5 bases). CDR1 and CDR2 from the germline V gene are DFQATT and SNEGSKA (reference sequence). The CDR3 is made up of 12 amino acids. The V and J ends lost 3 bases and 5 bases respectively, with 10 bases between them. CDR3 sequence (DNA): TGCAGTGCTAGGGGTCCAGGGTATGGCTACACCTTC. This encodes CSARGPGYGYTF.

The table lists this clonotype with a few counts. The V call is TRBV10-2, the J call TRBJ1-1; TRBD1 matches 9 bases. Per the germline V gene, CDR1 is WSHSY and CDR2 is SAAADI. The V gene end was trimmed by 7 bases and the J gene end by 5 bases; junction bases not matched to a gene: 5. The CDR3 loop spans 13 amino acids. CDR3 nucleotide sequence: TGCGCCAGCAAGACAGGGGGATCAACTGAAGCTTTCTTT. Its protein is CASKTGGSTEAFF.

At least ten counts were recorded for this clonotype. The chain carries TRBV12-3 or TRBV12-4 and TRBJ2-7; D is possibly TRBD1 (6 bases). Trimming took off 8 bases at V and 3 bases at J, with 17 bases between the two ends. This CDR3 is built from 14 residues. CDR3 protein: CASSPRGKGYEQYF. CDR3 bases: TGTGCCAGCTCCCCGAGGGGGAAGGGCTACGAGCAGTACTTC.

In its sample, this clonotype was seen many times. The V gene is TRBV11-2, the J gene TRBJ1-1, with a weak D call TRBD1 (5 bases). Per germline, CDR1 SGHAT and CDR2 FQNNGV. The CDR3 consists of 13 residues. V lost 5 bases and J lost 3, with 10 bases in between. The CDR3 reads CASSTQGDTEAFF. In nucleotides, the CDR3 is TGTGCCAGCAGCACCCAGGGAGACACTGAAGCTTTCTTT. The full variable domain, completed using reference TRBV11-2 and TRBJ1-1, is EAGVAQSPRYKIIEKRQSVAFWCNPISGHATLYWYQQILGQGPKLLIQFQNNGVVDDSQLPKDRFSAERLKGVDSTLKIQPAKLEDSAVYLCASSTQGDTEAFFGQGTRLTVV.

This clonotype was found many times. V is TRBV6-1 and J is TRBJ1-1, with D uncertain. The CDR3 consists of 14 residues. CDR1 and CDR2 (germline): MNHNS, SASEGT. Trimming removed 3 bases from V and 3 bases from J, with 11 bases in between. The CDR3 DNA sequence: TGTGCCAGCAGTGAGCCAGACCGATACACTGAAGCTTTCTTT. Its protein product is CASSEPDRYTEAFF.

This clonotype came up many times. The chain carries TRBV27 and TRBJ2-7; 8 bases are a match to TRBD1. Per germline, CDR1 MNHEY and CDR2 SMNVEV (reference sequence). The CDR3 has 14 amino acids. V lost 5 bases to trimming and J lost 0 bases; unmatched junction nucleotides: 3. In DNA form, the CDR3 reads TGTGCCAGCAGTCGACAGGGGAACTCCTACGAGCAGTACTTC. The encoded protein is CASSRQGNSYEQYF.

The table lists this clonotype with many counts. The chain is built from TRBV24-1 and TRBJ2-7, with D possibly being TRBD2 (6 bases). This CDR3 region has 14 residues. Germline V gene data show CDR1 as KGHDR and CDR2 as SFDVKD. Trimming pared 3 bases from V and 2 bases from J, leaving 10 bases between. The CDR3 bases are TGTGCCACCAGTGATCCCGGGGGAACCTACGAGCAGTACTTC. This codes for CATSDPGGTYEQYF.

This clonotype has a count of ten or more. The chain is built from TRBV7-9 and TRBJ2-1; 10 nucleotides align to TRBD1. This CDR3 is 14 amino acids long. Germline V CDR1 and CDR2: SEHNR, FQNEAQ (reference sequence). V lost 3 bases, J lost 8 bases, and 4 bases stayed unmatched. The DNA for the CDR3 is TGTGCCAGCAGCTTTGAGACAGGGGGCCATGAGCAGTTCTTC. It translates to CASSFETGGHEQFF.

This chain connects TRBV4-3 to TRBJ2-7; 9 nucleotides match TRBD1. CDR3 length: 15 residues. Germline V CDR1 and CDR2: LGHNA, YSLEER. V was pared by 6 bases and J by 3 bases, with 9 bases of the junction left unmatched. CDR3 sequence: CASRNRDRAGYEQYF. As DNA, the CDR3 is TGCGCCAGCAGGAACCGGGACAGGGCCGGCTACGAGCAGTACTTC.

On this clonotype itself: Being one base from a much bigger clone, this may be a read error. The V and J genes are TRBV12-3 or TRBV12-4 and TRBJ2-7, with 7 bases identical to TRBD1. The CDR3 loop spans 16 amino acids. J lost 0 bases, V lost 5 bases, and 10 bases had no gene match. The CDR3 loop is CASSTLEWTGSYEQYF. The CDR3 nucleotides read TGTGCCAGCAGTACTCTTGAGTGGACAGGCTCCTACGAGCAGTACTTC.